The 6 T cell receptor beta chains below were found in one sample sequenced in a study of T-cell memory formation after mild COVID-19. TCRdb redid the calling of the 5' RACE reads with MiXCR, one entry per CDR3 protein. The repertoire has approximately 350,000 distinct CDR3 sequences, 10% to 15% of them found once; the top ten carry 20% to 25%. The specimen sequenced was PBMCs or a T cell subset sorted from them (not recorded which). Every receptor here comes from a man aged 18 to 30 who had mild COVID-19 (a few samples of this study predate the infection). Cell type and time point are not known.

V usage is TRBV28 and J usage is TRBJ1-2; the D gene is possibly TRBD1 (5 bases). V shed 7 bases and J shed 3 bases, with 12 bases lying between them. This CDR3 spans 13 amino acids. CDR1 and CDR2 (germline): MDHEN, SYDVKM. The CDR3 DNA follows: TGTGCCAGCATTCGGGGCAGGGACTATGGCTACACCTTC. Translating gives CASIRGRDYGYTF.

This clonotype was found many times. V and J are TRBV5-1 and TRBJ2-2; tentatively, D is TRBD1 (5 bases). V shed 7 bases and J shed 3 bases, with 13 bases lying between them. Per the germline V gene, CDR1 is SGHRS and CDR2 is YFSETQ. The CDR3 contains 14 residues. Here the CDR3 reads CASGQGLDTGELFF. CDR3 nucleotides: TGCGCCAGCGGGCAGGGTCTCGACACCGGGGAGCTGTTTTTT.

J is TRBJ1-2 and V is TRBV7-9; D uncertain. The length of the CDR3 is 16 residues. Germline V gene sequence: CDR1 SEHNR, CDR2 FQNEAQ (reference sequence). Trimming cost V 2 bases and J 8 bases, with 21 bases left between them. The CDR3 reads CASSLPTGENVGGYTF. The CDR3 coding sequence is TGTGCCAGCAGCTTACCCACCGGGGAAAATGTCGGCGGCTACACCTTC.

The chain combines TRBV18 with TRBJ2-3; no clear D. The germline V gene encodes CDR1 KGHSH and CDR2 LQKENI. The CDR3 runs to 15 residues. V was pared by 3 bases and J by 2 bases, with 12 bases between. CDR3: CASSPADVVTDTQYF. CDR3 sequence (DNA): TGTGCCAGCTCACCGGCGGACGTGGTCACAGATACGCAGTATTTT.

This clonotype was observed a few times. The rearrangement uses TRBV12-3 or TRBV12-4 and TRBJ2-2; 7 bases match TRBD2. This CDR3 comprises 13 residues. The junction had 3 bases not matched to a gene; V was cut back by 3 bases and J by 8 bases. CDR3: CASSFRTSGELFF. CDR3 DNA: TGTGCCAGCAGTTTCAGGACTAGTGGGGAGCTGTTTTTT.

CDR3 nucleotides: TGTGCCAGCAGTTTTGCAGGGGTCCATGAGCAGTTCTTC. It is translated as CASSFAGVHEQFF. The V and J genes are TRBV6-2 or TRBV6-3 and TRBJ2-1, with D maybe TRBD1 (6 bases). V lost 4 bases and J lost 8, with 12 bases in between. The CDR3 covers 13 residues. Germline-derived CDR1 and CDR2 are MNHEY and SVGEGT.